Below are 21 T cell receptor beta chains sequenced from a single sample in a study of cytomegalovirus exposure and HLA in healthy donors. The PCR had 60 Vbeta and 13 Jbeta primers. The assay was immunoSEQ multiplex PCR, and TCRdb's table has in-frame clones only and misses some. This sample yields 100,000 to 150,000 clones, of which around 66% are seen a single time; under 9% belongs to the top ten. Sequenced sample: PBMCs. The origin of the receptors is a woman aged 40 to 50 in good health and CMV-seropositive.

As DNA, the CDR3 is TGTGCCAGTAAACCGTGGGGACTAGCGGGGAACACCGGGGAGCTGTTTTTT. It translates to CASKPWGLAGNTGELFF. J is TRBJ2-2 and V is TRBV19, with 12 nucleotides matching TRBD2. Per the germline V gene, CDR1 is LNHDA and CDR2 is SQIVND (reference sequence). The CDR3 totals 17 residues. V lost 7 bases, J lost 1 base, and 7 bases stayed unmatched.

The J gene is TRBJ2-5, the V gene TRBV25-1; TRBD1 matches 8 bases. The last part of the DNA fits TRBJ2-7 better; the J call may be wrong. Germline V gene data show CDR1 as MGHDK and CDR2 as SYGVNS. The CDR3 extends over 14 amino acids. CDR3 nucleotides: TGTGCCAGCAGCGAGATGACAGGGGCGGGCGAGCAGTACTTC. Translating gives CASSEMTGAGEQYF.

V and J are TRBV30 and TRBJ1-3; D not certain. This CDR3 region has 14 residues. Per germline, CDR1 GTSNPN and CDR2 SVGIG (reference sequence). The germline V and J ends were trimmed by 2 bases and 2 bases, with 10 bases remaining between them. CDR3 region: CAWSTVRPGNTIYF. CDR3 DNA: TGTGCCTGGAGTACAGTCAGGCCTGGAAACACCATATATTTT.

This rearrangement joins TRBV6-1 to TRBJ1-1; D unresolved. The germline V gene encodes CDR1 MNHNS and CDR2 SASEGT. V dropped 11 bases and J dropped 0 bases, with 13 bases sitting between them. The CDR3 contains 13 residues. The CDR3 sequence is CAARHLMNTEAFF. Here the CDR3 DNA reads TGTGCCGCCCGCCACCTAATGAACACTGAAGCTTTCTTT.

The chain recombines TRBV7-9 with TRBJ1-1; D might be TRBD1 (6 bases). Germline CDR1 reads SEHNR; CDR2 reads FQNEAQ (reference sequence). V was clipped by 4 bases and J by 1 base, with 19 bases between them. The length of the CDR3 is 17 residues. For the CDR3, the DNA is TGTGCCAGCAGCTCAACGACAGGACCTACTTCGAACACTGAAGCTTTCTTT. Translation: CASSSTTGPTSNTEAFF.

This clone has only one observation. The chain carries TRBV19 and TRBJ1-2, with a tentative D call TRBD1 (5 bases). Between the trimmed V and J ends, which lost 1 base and 1 base, there was a span of 7 bases. Germline CDR1 is LNHDA and CDR2 is SQIVND (reference sequence). The CDR3 has 14 residues. CDR3 region: CASSIATGNYGYTF. The CDR3 DNA is TGTGCCAGTAGTATAGCCACAGGTAACTATGGCTACACCTTC.

The chain employs TRBV7-2 and TRBJ2-1, with TRBD2 identical over 9 bases. Trimming cost V 2 bases and J 5 bases; bases outside gene matches: 7. CDR1 SGHTA and CDR2 FQGNSA come from the germline V gene. The CDR3 loop spans 16 amino acids. CDR3 protein: CASSLQAGGLDNEQFF. Written as DNA, the CDR3 is TGTGCCAGCAGCTTACAGGCGGGGGGGCTTGACAATGAGCAGTTCTTC. The entire variable domain, with the rest obtained from reference TRBV7-2 and TRBJ2-1, is as follows: GAGVSQSPSNKVTEKGKDVELRCDPISGHTALYWYRQSLGQGLEFLIYFQGNSAPDKSGLPSDRFSAERTGGSVSTLTIQRTQQEDSAVYLCASSLQAGGLDNEQFFGPGTRLTVL.

The chain combines TRBV18 with TRBJ2-5; the D gene is possibly TRBD1 (6 bases). The length of the CDR3 is 13 residues. Germline loops: CDR1 KGHSH, CDR2 LQKENI. V was pared by 3 bases and J by 5 bases, with 10 bases between. For the CDR3, the DNA is TGTGCCAGCTCACCCCGGGACACCGAGACCCAGTACTTC. It encodes CASSPRDTETQYF.

This clone appeared a few times. This chain joins TRBV6-4 and TRBJ2-1; 10 bases are a match to TRBD2. CDR1 is MRHNA and CDR2 is SNTAGT in the germline V gene. Trimming cost V 2 bases and J 15 bases; bases outside gene matches: 1. CDR3 size: 11 residues. Written as DNA, the CDR3 is TGTGCCAGCAGTGACGGGACTAGCGCGTTCTTC. This codes for CASSDGTSAFF.

This sequence joins TRBV5-6 and TRBJ1-1; 9 bases line up with TRBD1. Trimming at V came to 2 bases and at J to 1 base, leaving 3 bases not matched to a gene. This CDR3 comprises 15 residues. Germline assignment: CDR1 SGHDT and CDR2 YYEEEE. The chain's CDR3 is CASSFLTGGNTEAFF. CDR3 coding DNA: TGTGCCAGCAGCTTCCTGACAGGGGGGAACACTGAAGCTTTCTTT.

This chain joins TRBV7-9 and TRBJ2-3, with TRBD2 matching over 7 bases. The V and J ends lost 7 bases and 2 bases, in that order; junction bases with no gene match: 6. The CDR3 spans 14 residues. Germline V gives CDR1 SEHNR, CDR2 FQNEAQ (reference sequence). The CDR3: CASTDGGSTDTQYF. As DNA, the CDR3 is TGTGCCAGCACCGACGGGGGGTCCACAGATACGCAGTATTTT.

The chain links TRBV5-4 to TRBJ2-3, with D possibly TRBD1 on 6 matching bases. V was trimmed by 0 bases and J by 4 bases, leaving 15 bases between them. The CDR3 runs 16 residues. The germline V gene has CDR1 SGHNT and CDR2 YYREEE (reference sequence). CDR3 nucleotide sequence: TGTGCCAGCAGCTTGGTGCAGATTGCAGGGGCAGATACGCAGTATTTT. Translated, it gives CASSLVQIAGADTQYF.

This rearrangement joins TRBV19 to TRBJ1-1, with unresolved D. Germline V gene data show CDR1 as LNHDA and CDR2 as SQIVND (reference sequence). There are 16 residues in the CDR3. Trimming left V 0 bases short and J 1 base short, with 12 bases between. CDR3 in amino acids: CASSIDHRRRNTEAFF. CDR3 DNA: TGTGCCAGTAGTATAGACCACCGACGGAGGAACACTGAAGCTTTCTTT.

This clone showed up just once. The J gene is TRBJ2-4, the V gene TRBV6-5, with TRBD1 as a possible D gene (5 bases). The CDR3 sequence is 15 residues long. The V end lost 2 bases, the J end lost 9 bases, and 17 bases lay between the germline ends. CDR1 is MNHEY, CDR2 SVGAGI, per germline. DNA for the CDR3: TGTGCCAGCAGTTACCATGGGGCTACCTCGTCCATTCAGTACTTC. Protein product: CASSYHGATSSIQYF.

This clone was seen only a few times. The CDR3 here is CASSFTQRDTEAFF. CDR3 DNA: TGCGCCAGCAGCTTTACCCAACGGGACACTGAAGCTTTCTTT. The chain couples TRBV5-1 to TRBJ1-1; D remains ambiguous. Trimming stripped 2 bases from V and 3 bases from J, with 11 bases between. The length of the CDR3 is 14 residues. Per the germline V gene, CDR1 is SGHRS and CDR2 is YFSETQ.

The chain uses TRBV5-1 and TRBJ2-3; 14 positions agree with TRBD2. This CDR3 is 19 amino acids long. CDR1 is SGHRS, CDR2 YFSETQ, per germline. After removal of 1 base from V and 0 bases from J, the junction contained 7 bases not matched to a gene. CDR3 sequence (DNA): TGCGCCAGCAGCTTGATGGGACTAGCGGGAGTTGGGAGCACAGATACGCAGTATTTT. Its protein product is CASSLMGLAGVGSTDTQYF.

This chain links TRBV5-6 with TRBJ1-6, with 9 bases that match TRBD1. Germline CDR1 is SGHDT and CDR2 is YYEEEE. The CDR3 has 17 amino acids. Germline trimming cut 4 bases from V and 0 bases from J; bases unmatched to any gene: 5. CDR3 DNA: TGTGCCAGCAGCGGGGGACAGGGCAGCTCCTATAATTCACCCCTCCACTTT. This codes for CASSGGQGSSYNSPLHF.

This sequence joins TRBV29-1 and TRBJ1-4; 8 bases are shared with TRBD1. V dropped 4 bases and J dropped 5; count of bases not matched to a gene: 9. Germline CDR1 and CDR2: SQVTM and ANQGSEA. The CDR3 runs to 15 residues. The CDR3 DNA sequence: TGCAGCGTTGGTAGGGGGACAGGCTGGAATGAAAAACTGTTTTTT. It is translated as CSVGRGTGWNEKLFF.

The DNA of the CDR3 is TGTGCCAGCAGGGATTGGACAGGGGACCAGCCCCAGCATTTT. Translation: CASRDWTGDQPQHF. The chain employs TRBV5-8 and TRBJ1-5, with 9 bases fitting TRBD1. The V segment lost 5 bases and the J segment 7 bases; nucleotides outside the gene matches: 7. The CDR3 covers 14 residues. CDR1 and CDR2 from the germline V gene are SGHTS and YDEGEE.

This rearrangement joins TRBV9 to TRBJ2-1; 9 positions agree with TRBD2. CDR1 is SGDLS, CDR2 YYNGEE, per germline. CDR3 size: 15 residues. The junction had 9 bases not matched to a gene; V was cut back by 4 bases and J by 7 bases. The CDR3 here is CASSLRLAGRNEQFF. DNA of the CDR3: TGTGCCAGCAGCCTTCGGCTAGCGGGGAGAAATGAGCAGTTCTTC.

The J gene is TRBJ2-1, the V gene TRBV5-1; 12 nucleotides match TRBD2. Trimming at V came to 4 bases and at J to 4 bases, leaving 9 bases not matched to a gene. CDR3 size: 17 residues. Germline assignment: CDR1 SGHRS and CDR2 YFSETQ. The CDR3 sequence is CASSPGTLAGGYNEQFF. CDR3 bases: TGCGCCAGCAGCCCTGGGACACTAGCGGGGGGATACAATGAGCAGTTCTTC.